This section outlines one T cell receptor (beta chain) sequence together with its context. The record originates from a study of cytomegalovirus exposure and HLA in healthy donors. PCR employed 60 Vbeta and 13 Jbeta primers. Assay: immunoSEQ multiplex PCR; the TCRdb copy retains only in-frame clones and omits some. The table lists some 150,000 clones, roughly 80% of them singletons. The germline gives CDR1 MNHEY, CDR2 SMNVEV (reference sequence). This CDR3 region has 13 residues. Trimming stripped 6 bases from V and 4 bases from J, with 13 bases between. The TCR comes from a man in his forties or fifties in good health and CMV-seropositive. The chain links TRBV27 to TRBJ2-7, with a possible D match to TRBD2 (5 bases). Sequenced material: PBMCs. The CDR3 sequence: CASRTSGTYEQYF. The CDR3 nucleotides read TGTGCCAGCAGGACGAGCGGAACTTACGAGCAGTACTTC.